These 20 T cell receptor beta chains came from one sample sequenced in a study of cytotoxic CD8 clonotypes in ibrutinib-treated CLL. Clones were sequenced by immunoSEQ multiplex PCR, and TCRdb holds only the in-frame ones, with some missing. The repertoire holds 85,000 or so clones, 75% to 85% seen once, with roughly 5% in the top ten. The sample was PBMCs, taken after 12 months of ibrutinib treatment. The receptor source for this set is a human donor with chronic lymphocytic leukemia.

For the CDR3, the DNA is TGTGCCAGCTCACCCCGGGCGGGGGGCAATGAGCAGTTCTTC. As protein: CASSPRAGGNEQFF. The rearrangement joins TRBV18 to TRBJ2-1; 8 nucleotides match TRBD2. The J segment lost 6 bases and the V segment lost 3 bases, leaving 4 bases of the junction unmatched. The length of the CDR3 is 14 residues. Germline CDR1 reads KGHSH; CDR2 reads LQKENI.

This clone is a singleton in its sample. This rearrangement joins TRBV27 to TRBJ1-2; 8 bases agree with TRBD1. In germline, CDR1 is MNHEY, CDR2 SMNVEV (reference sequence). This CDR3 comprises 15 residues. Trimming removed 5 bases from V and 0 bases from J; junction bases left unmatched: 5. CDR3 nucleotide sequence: TGTGCCAGCAGTCCCGGACAGGGAACTAACTATGGCTACACCTTC. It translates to CASSPGQGTNYGYTF.

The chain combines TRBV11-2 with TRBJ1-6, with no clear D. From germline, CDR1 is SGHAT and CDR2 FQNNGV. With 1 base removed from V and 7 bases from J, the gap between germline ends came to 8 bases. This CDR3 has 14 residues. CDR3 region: CASSLGLGNSPLHF. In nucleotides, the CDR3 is TGTGCCAGCAGCTTAGGGTTGGGGAATTCACCCCTCCACTTT.

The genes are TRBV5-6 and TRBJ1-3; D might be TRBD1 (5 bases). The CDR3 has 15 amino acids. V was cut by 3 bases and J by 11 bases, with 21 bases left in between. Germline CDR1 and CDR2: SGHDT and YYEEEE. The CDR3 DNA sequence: TGTGCCAGCAGCTCCGCTTCGGGGCACCAGGGCGCCATATATTTT. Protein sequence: CASSSASGHQGAIYF.

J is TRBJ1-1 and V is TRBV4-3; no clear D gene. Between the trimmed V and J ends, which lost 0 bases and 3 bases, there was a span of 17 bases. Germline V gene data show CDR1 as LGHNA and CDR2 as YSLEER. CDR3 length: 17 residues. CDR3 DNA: TGCGCCAGCAGCCAAGATTGGCGCCCCCGTGGGGACACTGAAGCTTTCTTT. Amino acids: CASSQDWRPRGDTEAFF.

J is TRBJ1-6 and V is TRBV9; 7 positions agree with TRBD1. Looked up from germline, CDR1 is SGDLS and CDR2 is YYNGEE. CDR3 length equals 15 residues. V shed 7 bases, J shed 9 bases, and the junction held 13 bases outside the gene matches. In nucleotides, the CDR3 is TGTGCCAGCCAAAAAGTGGCAGGGGGGGGTTCACCCCTCCACTTT. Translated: CASQKVAGGGSPLHF.

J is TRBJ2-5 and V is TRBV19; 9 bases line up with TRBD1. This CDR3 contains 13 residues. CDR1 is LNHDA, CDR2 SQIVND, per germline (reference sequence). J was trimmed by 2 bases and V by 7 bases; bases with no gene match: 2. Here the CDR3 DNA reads TGTGCCAGTATAGGGACAGGGCAAGAGACCCAGTACTTC. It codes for CASIGTGQETQYF.

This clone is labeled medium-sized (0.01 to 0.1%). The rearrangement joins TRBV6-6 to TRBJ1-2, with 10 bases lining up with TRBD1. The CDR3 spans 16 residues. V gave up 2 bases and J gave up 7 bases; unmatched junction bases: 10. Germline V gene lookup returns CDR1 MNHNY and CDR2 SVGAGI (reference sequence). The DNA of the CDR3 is TGTGCCAGCAGTTACGGTGTTGGACAGGGGGAGCGTGGCTACACCTTC. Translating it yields CASSYGVGQGERGYTF.

CDR3 sequence reads: CASIGPVKAFF. The CDR3 DNA reads TGTGCCAGTATCGGTCCAGTGAAAGCTTTCTTT. The rearrangement joins TRBV19 to TRBJ1-1; no clear D gene. Between the trimmed V and J ends, which lost 7 bases and 9 bases, there was a span of 12 bases. Per the germline V gene, CDR1 is LNHDA and CDR2 is SQIVND (reference sequence). The CDR3 runs 11 residues.

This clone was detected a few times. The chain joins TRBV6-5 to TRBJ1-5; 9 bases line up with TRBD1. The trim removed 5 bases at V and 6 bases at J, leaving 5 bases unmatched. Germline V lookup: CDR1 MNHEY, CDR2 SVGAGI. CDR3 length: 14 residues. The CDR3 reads CASSHDRGGQPQHF. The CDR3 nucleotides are TGTGCCAGCAGTCACGACAGGGGGGGTCAGCCCCAGCATTTT.

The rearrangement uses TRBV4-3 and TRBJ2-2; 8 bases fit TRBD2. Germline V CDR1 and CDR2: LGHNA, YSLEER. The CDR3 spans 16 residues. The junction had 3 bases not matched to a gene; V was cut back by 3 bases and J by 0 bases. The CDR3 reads CASSHMTSANTGELFF. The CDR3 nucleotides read TGCGCCAGCAGCCACATGACTAGCGCGAACACCGGGGAGCTGTTTTTT.

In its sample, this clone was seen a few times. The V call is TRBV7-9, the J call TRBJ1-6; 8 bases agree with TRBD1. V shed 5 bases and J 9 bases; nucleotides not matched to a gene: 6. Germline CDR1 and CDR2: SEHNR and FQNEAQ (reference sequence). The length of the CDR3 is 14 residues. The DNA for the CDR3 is TGTGCCAGCAGCCGGGACAGGTTGAGTTCACCCCTCCACTTT. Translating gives CASSRDRLSSPLHF.

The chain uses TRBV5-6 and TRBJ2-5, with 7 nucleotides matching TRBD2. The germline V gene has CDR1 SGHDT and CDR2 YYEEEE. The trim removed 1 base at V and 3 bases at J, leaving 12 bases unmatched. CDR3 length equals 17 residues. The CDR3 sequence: CASSLLGEGTGEETQYF. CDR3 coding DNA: TGTGCCAGCAGCTTGTTGGGGGAGGGGACGGGCGAAGAGACCCAGTACTTC.

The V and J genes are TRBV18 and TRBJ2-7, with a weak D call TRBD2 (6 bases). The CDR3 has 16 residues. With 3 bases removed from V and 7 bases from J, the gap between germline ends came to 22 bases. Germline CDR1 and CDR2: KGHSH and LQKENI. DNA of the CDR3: TGTGCCAGCTCACCCGTTGGCGGGGATCCCTCCAGGGAGCAGTACTTC. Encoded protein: CASSPVGGDPSREQYF.

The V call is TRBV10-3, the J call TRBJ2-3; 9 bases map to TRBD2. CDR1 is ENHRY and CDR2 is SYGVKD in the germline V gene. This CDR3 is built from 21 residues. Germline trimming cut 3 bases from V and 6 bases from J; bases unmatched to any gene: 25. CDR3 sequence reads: CAISDLFVVPGSAGGPDTQYF. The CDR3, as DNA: TGTGCCATCAGTGACCTTTTTGTAGTTCCGGGTTCGGCGGGAGGGCCGGATACGCAGTATTTT.

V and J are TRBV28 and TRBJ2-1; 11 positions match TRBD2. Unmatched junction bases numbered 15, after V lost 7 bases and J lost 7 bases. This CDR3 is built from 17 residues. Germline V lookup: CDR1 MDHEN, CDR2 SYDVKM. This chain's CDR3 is CASNSWGTSGGENEQFF. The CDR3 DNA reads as TGTGCCAGCAATTCCTGGGGGACTAGCGGAGGGGAGAATGAGCAGTTCTTC.

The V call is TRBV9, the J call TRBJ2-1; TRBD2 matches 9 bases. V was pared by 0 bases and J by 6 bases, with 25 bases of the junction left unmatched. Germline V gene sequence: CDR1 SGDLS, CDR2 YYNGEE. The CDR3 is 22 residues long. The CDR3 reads CASSVGGRGQVVGGLARNEQFF. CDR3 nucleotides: TGTGCCAGCAGCGTAGGAGGGCGGGGGCAGGTGGTAGGCGGACTAGCGCGCAATGAGCAGTTCTTC. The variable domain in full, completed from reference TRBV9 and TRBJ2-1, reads DSGVTQTPKHLITATGQRVTLRCSPRSGDLSVYWYQQSLDQGLQFLIQYYNGEERAKGNILERFSAQQFPDLHSELNLSSLELGDSALYFCASSVGGRGQVVGGLARNEQFFGPGTRLTVL.

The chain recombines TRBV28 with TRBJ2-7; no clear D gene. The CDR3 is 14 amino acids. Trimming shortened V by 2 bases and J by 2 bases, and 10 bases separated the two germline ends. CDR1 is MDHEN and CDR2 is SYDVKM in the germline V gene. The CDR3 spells CASSLAWSPYEQYF. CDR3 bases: TGTGCCAGCAGTTTAGCCTGGAGCCCCTACGAGCAGTACTTC.

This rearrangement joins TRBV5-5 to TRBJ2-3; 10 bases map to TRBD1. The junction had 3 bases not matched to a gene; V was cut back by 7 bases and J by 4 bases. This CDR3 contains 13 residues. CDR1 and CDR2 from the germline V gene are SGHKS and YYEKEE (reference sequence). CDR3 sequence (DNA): TGTGCCAGCGCCGGGACAGGGGCAGATACGCAGTATTTT. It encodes CASAGTGADTQYF.

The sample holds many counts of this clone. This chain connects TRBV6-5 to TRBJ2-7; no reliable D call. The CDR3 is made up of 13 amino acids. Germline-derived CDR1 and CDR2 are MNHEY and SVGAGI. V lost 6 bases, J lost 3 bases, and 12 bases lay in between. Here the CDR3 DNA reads TGTGCCAGCAGCCGAGACCCGGACTACGAGCAGTACTTC. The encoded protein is CASSRDPDYEQYF.